This TCR beta chain was profiled in a study of blood T cell repertoires in COVID-19 (dated by TCRdb to 2019 to 2021). Study-level background: The collaborator samples originated in the United States, Italy and Spain and spanned the acute and convalescent phases of COVID-19. The prospective study material was composed of cDNA or gDNA derived from T cells, B-cell-depleted T cells, or PBMCs. Sample metadata almost always included a de-identified subject ID, COVID-19 status, age in years and sex. Samples came from the ongoing ImmuneRACE study (first 160 participants) plus 1,254 subjects from 6 global collaborators. The repertoires were made available in a free public database intended to serve as a resource for research on the immune response to SARS-CoV-2. The dataset comprised deeply sampled blood TCRbeta repertoires from subjects exposed to, actively infected with, or recovered from COVID-19. Where available, HLA class I and class II types were taken from metadata supplied by the sample provider and were not determined by assay-based typing. What the study reported, not specific to this receptor: How much clinical and demographic metadata was included differed by source and by participant, and the metadata was provided uncurated.

The collaborating institutions used their own protocols to collect whole blood in K2EDTA tubes. For TCRbeta analysis, collaborator samples were shipped as frozen whole blood, as isolated PBMCs, or as DNA extracted from either sample type. TCRbeta CDR3 regions were amplified from genomic DNA using the immunoSEQ Assay, a bias-controlled multiplex PCR. The paper's data handling went like this. The number of nucleated cells in each sample was estimated by amplification of reference gene primers within the assay. To quantify the absolute abundance of each unique TCRbeta CDR3 rearrangement, sequence reads were collapsed and filtered. For each sample, productive Simpson clonality was calculated by taking the square root of Simpson's diversity index across productive rearrangements. TCRdb stores this immuneACCESS table with in-frame sequences only. Part of the clones is absent; in the studies checked, under half of the shortfall reflects unresolved V genes, and no reason is known for the rest. That table furnishes V, J and clone size, whereas the DNA furnished D and trimming. Counted in this sample were around 80,000 clones; roughly 90% of them appeared once. Around 0.6% of the sample comes from the top ten.

Comments on this clone: Its recognized antigen is unknown. No per-base quality is available; no much larger clone lies one base away.

Looking up the germline V gene yields CDR1 KGHSH and CDR2 LQKENI. The CDR3, cysteine through phenylalanine, is 17 amino acids long. Left in the record is the CDR3 DNA by itself, 51 bases read in frame from the first base. Trimming leaves V shorter by 5 bases and J shorter by 4 bases, with the junction holding 12 bases beyond the gene matches. This receptor was obtained from a man between 60 and 75 years old with acute or convalescent COVID-19. The receptor chain draws on TRBV18 and TRBJ2-3; a stretch of 10 junction bases matches TRBD1. The specimen sequenced was peripheral blood. At the DNA level, the sequence is TGTGCCAGCTCAACAAACCCGGGACAGGGGTTTGCAGATACGCAGTATTTT. Its translation is CASSTNPGQGFADTQYF.